The clone carrying this T cell receptor beta chain was seen only a few times. Antigen unknown. Sequenced material consisted of expressed TCRB transcripts (all of the isolated RNA was reverse transcribed). About 3.57 million reads per sample were averaged for naive, central memory and regulatory samples. The method was immunoSEQ multiplex PCR; TCRdb's version includes in-frame clones alone and lacks a portion of them. The data show roughly 150,000 clones, about 9% seen once. This entry belongs to a study of beta chain features in type 1 diabetes. On the study more broadly: Investigators examined some 100 million sorted cells across all samples.

Overall study findings and caveats: All four CD4+ subsets of Type 1 diabetes patients contained TCRB CDR3s that were moderately but significantly shorter. When VDJ junctions were examined, type 1 diabetes patients showed fewer insertions and more deletions.

This TCR was sampled from a woman aged 30 to 39 with type 1 diabetes. Sequencing was done on a sample of central memory CD4+ T cells from blood.

CDR3: CASSLDGTGEFF. The CDR3, as DNA: TGTGCCAGCAGCTTGGACGGGACAGGGGAGTTCTTC. The rearrangement joins TRBV5-4 to TRBJ2-1, with 10 bases fitting TRBD1. The V gene end was trimmed by 0 bases and the J gene end by 14 bases; junction bases not matched to a gene: 2. There are 12 residues in the CDR3. Germline assignment: CDR1 SGHNT and CDR2 YYREEE (reference sequence).